This T cell receptor (beta chain) is drawn from a study of neurological immune-mediated disorders. Study at large: Within the group of about 35 multiple sclerosis patients, approximately 31 were relapsing-remitting, while 3 were secondary progressive. Findings and limits, study-wide: The greatest degree of TCR clonal expansion was observed in HTLV-1-associated myelopathy, with the lowest in multiple sclerosis, below that of healthy controls.

A 10-nucleotide random UMI tagged transcripts in template-switch 5'RACE cDNA synthesis. One entry per CDR3 protein results from TCRdb running MiXCR on the 5' RACE reads. The table has 55,000 to 70,000 distinct CDR3 sequences, around 4.8% seen once. There are 15 residues in the CDR3. V was shortened by 3 bases and J by 4 bases, with 16 bases between the two germline ends. PBMCs numbering 2 million and stored at -80 C yielded the unsorted libraries. Of note for this clonotype: Its specificity is not known.

The chain employs TRBV12-3 or TRBV12-4 and TRBJ2-7, with a possible D match to TRBD1 (6 bases). The sequence was obtained from a woman between 50 and 59 years old with multiple sclerosis. Sequenced sample: PBMCs. CDR3 in amino acids: CASSFLLDREYEQYF. CDR3 coding DNA: TGTGCCAGCAGTTTCCTCCTGGACAGAGAGTACGAGCAGTACTTC.